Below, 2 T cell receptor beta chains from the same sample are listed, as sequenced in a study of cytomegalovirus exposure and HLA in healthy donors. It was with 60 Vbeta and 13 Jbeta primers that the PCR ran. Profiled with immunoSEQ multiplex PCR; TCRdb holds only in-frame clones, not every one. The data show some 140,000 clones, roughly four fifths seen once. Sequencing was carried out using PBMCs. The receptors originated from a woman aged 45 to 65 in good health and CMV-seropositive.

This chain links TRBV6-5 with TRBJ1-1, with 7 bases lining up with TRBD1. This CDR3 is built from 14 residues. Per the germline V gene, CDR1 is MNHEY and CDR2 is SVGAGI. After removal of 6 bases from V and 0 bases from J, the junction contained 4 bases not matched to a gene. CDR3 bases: TGTGCCAGCAGCAAAGGACAGGTGAACACTGAAGCTTTCTTT. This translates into CASSKGQVNTEAFF.

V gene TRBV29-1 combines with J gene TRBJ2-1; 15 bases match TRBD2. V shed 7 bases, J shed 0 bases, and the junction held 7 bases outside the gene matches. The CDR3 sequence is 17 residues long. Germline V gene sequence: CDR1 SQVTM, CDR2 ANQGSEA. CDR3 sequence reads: CSAKGTSGGSSYNEQFF. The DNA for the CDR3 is TGCAGCGCCAAAGGGACTAGCGGGGGGAGCTCCTACAATGAGCAGTTCTTC.